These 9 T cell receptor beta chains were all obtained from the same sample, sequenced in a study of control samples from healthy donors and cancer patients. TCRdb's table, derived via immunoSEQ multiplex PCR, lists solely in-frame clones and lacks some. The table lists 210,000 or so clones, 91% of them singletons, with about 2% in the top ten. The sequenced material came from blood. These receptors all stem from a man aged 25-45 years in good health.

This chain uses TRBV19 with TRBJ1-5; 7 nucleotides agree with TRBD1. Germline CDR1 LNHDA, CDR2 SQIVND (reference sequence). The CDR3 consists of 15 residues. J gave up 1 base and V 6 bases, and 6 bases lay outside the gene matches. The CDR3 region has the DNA TGTGCCAGTAGCTACGACAGGGCCAGCAATCAGCCCCAGCATTTT. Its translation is CASSYDRASNQPQHF.

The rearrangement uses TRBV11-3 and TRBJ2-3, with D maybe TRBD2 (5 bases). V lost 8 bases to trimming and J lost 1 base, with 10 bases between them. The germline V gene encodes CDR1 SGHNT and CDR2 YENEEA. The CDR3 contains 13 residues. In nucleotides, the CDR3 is TGTGCCAGCCGGGATCCTCGCACAGATACGCAGTATTTT. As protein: CASRDPRTDTQYF.

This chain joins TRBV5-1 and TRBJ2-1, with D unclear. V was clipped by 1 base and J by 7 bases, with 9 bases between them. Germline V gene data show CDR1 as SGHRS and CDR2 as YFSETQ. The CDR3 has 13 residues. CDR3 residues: CASSLLATNEQFF. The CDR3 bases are TGCGCCAGCAGCTTGCTGGCCACTAATGAGCAGTTCTTC.

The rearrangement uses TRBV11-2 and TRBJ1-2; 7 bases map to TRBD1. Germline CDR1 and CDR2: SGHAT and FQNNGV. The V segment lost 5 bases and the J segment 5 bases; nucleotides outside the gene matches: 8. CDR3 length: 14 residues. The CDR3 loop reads CASSELGTVYGYTF. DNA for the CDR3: TGTGCCAGCAGCGAACTAGGGACAGTATATGGCTACACCTTC.

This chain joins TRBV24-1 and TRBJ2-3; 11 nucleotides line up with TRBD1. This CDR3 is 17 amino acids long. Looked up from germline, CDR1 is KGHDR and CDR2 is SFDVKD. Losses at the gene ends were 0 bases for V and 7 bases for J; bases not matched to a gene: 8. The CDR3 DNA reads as TGTGCCACCAGTGATTTGAATGGACAGGGGGCTCTGAATACGCAGTATTTT. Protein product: CATSDLNGQGALNTQYF.

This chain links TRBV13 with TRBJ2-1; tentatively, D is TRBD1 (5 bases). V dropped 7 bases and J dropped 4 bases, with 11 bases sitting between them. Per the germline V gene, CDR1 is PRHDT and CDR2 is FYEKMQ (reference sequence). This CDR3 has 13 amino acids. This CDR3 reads CASTRQRYNEQFF. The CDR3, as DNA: TGTGCCAGCACCCGACAGAGATACAATGAGCAGTTCTTC.

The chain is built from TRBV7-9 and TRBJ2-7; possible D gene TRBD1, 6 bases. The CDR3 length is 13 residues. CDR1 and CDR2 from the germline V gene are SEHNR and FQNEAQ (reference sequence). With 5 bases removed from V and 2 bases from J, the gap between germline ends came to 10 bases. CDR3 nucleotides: TGTGCCAGCAGCCCAAGACAGGCCTACGAGCAGTACTTC. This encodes CASSPRQAYEQYF.

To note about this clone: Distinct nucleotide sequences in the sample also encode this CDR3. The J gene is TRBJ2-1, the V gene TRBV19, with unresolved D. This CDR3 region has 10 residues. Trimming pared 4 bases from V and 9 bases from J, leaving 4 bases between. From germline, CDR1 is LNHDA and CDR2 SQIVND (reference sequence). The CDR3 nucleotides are TGTGCCAGTAGTAAGGGTGAGCAGTTCTTC. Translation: CASSKGEQFF.

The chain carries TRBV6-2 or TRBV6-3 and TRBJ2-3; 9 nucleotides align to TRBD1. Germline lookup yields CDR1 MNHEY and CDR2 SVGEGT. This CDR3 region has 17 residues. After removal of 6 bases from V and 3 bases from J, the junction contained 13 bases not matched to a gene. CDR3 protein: CASSLLQGAPATDTQYF. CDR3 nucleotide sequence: TGTGCCAGCAGCCTCCTACAGGGGGCCCCCGCGACAGATACGCAGTATTTT.